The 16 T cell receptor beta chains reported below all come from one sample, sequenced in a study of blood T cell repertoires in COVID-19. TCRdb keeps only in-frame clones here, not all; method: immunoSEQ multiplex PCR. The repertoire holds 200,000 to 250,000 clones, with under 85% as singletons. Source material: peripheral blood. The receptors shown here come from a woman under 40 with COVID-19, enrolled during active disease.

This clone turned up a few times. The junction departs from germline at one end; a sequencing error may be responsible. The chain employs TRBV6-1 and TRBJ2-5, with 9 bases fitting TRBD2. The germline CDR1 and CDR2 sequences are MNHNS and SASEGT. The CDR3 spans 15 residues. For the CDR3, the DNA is TGTGCCAGCAGTAAAGCGGGGGGACGACAAGAGACCCAGTACTTC. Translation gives CASSKAGGRQETQYF.

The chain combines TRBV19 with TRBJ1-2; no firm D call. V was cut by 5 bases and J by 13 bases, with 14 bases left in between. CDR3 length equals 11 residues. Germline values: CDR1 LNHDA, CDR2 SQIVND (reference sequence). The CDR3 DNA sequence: TGTGCCAGTAGTTCCGCACTCAGCGGCACCTTC. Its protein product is CASSSALSGTF.

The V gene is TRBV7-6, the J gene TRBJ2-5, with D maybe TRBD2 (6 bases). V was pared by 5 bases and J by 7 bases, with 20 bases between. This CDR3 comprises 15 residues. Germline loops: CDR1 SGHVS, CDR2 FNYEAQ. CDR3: CASSPTGLSAGTQYF. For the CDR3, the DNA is TGTGCCAGCAGCCCTACCGGACTATCAGCAGGGACCCAGTACTTC.

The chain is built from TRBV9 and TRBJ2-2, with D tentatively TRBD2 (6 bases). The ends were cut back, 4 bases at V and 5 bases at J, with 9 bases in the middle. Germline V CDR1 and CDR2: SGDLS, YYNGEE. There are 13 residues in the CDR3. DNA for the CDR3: TGTGCCAGCAGCTGGCGGGATACCGGGGAGCTGTTTTTT. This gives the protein CASSWRDTGELFF.

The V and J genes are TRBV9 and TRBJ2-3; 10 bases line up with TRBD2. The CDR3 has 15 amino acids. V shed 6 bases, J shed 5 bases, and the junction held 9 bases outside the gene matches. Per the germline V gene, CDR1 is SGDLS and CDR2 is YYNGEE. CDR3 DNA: TGTGCCAGCACCCTAAGCGGGAGGGGCGGAGATACGCAGTATTTT. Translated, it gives CASTLSGRGGDTQYF.

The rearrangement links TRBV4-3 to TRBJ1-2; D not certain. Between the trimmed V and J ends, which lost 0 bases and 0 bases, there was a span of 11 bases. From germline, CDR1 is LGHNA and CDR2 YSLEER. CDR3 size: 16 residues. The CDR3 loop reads CASSQDPGGPNYGYTF. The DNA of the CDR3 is TGCGCCAGCAGCCAAGATCCCGGAGGCCCTAACTATGGCTACACCTTC.

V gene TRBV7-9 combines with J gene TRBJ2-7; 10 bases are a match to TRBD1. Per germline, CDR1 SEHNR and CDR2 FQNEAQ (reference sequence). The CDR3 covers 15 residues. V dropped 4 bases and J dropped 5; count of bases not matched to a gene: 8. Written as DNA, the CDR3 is TGTGCCAGCAGCTCCGACCGGGACAGGGGTCACGAGCAGTACTTC. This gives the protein CASSSDRDRGHEQYF.

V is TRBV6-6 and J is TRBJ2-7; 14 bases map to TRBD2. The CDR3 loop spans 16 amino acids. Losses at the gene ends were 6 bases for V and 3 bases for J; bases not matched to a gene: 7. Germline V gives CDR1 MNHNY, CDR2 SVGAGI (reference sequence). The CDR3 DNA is TGTGCCAGCAGCACGGGACTAGCGGGAGAGGGCTACGAGCAGTACTTC. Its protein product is CASSTGLAGEGYEQYF.

CDR3 nucleotides: TGCAGTGCTAGTACGGCGTTAAGGGGGAGAGCTAACTATGGCTACACCTTC. It translates to CSASTALRGRANYGYTF. V and J are TRBV20-1 and TRBJ1-2, with TRBD1 as a possible D gene (6 bases). CDR3 length: 17 amino acids. The germline V gene encodes CDR1 DFQATT and CDR2 SNEGSKA (reference sequence). Trimming removed 3 bases from V and 0 bases from J, with 20 bases in between.

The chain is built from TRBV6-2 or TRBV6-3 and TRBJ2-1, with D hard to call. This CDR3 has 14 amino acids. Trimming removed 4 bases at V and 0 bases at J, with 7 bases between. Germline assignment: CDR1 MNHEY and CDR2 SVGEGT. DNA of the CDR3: TGTGCCAGCAGTTTACTAAACTCCTACAATGAGCAGTTCTTC. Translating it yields CASSLLNSYNEQFF.

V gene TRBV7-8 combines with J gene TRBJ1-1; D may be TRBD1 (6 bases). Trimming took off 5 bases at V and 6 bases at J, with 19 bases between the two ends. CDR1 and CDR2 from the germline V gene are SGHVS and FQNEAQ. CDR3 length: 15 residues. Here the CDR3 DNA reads TGTGCCAGCAGCACGCGCAGGACAGAGCTCCCTGAAGCTTTCTTT. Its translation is CASSTRRTELPEAFF. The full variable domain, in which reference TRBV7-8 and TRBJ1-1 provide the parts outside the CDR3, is GAGVSQSPRYKVAKRGQDVALRCDPISGHVSLFWYQQALGQGPEFLTYFQNEAQLDKSGLPSDRFFAERPEGSVSTLKIQRTQQEDSAVYLCASSTRRTELPEAFFGQGTRLTVV.

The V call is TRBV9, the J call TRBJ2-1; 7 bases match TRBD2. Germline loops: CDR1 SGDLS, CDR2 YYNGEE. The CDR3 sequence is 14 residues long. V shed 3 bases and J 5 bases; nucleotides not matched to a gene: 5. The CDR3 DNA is TGTGCCAGCAGCGACCGGCGGGGGAACAATGAGCAGTTCTTC. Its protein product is CASSDRRGNNEQFF. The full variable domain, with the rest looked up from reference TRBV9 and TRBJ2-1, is DSGVTQTPKHLITATGQRVTLRCSPRSGDLSVYWYQQSLDQGLQFLIQYYNGEERAKGNILERFSAQQFPDLHSELNLSSLELGDSALYFCASSDRRGNNEQFFGPGTRLTVL.

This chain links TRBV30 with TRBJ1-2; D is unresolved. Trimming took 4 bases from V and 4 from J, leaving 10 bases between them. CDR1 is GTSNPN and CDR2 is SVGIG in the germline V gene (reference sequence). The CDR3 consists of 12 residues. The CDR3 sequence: CAWIRRGYGYTF. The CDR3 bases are TGTGCCTGGATTAGGCGGGGCTATGGCTACACCTTC.

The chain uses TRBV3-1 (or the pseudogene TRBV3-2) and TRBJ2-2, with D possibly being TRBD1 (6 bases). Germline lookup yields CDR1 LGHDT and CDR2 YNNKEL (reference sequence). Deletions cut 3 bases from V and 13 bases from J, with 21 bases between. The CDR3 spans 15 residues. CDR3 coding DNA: TGTGCCAGCAGCCACGCCAACAGGGCCCGCCGGCGGCTGTTTTTT. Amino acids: CASSHANRARRRLFF.

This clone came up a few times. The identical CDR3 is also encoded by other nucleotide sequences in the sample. DNA for the CDR3: TGTGCCAGCAGCCTCCCGGGACAACTTAACACTGAAGCTTTCTTT. Encoded protein: CASSLPGQLNTEAFF. The rearrangement uses TRBV28 and TRBJ1-1; D might be TRBD1 (6 bases). The CDR3 runs to 15 residues. Germline V lookup: CDR1 MDHEN, CDR2 SYDVKM. Trimming removed 6 bases at V and 2 bases at J, with 16 bases between.

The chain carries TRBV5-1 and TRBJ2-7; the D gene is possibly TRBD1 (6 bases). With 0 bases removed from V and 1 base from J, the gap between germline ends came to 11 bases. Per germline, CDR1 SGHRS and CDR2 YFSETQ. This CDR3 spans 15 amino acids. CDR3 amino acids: CASSLAAGVSYEQYF. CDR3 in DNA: TGCGCCAGCAGCTTGGCGGCAGGGGTTTCCTACGAGCAGTACTTC.